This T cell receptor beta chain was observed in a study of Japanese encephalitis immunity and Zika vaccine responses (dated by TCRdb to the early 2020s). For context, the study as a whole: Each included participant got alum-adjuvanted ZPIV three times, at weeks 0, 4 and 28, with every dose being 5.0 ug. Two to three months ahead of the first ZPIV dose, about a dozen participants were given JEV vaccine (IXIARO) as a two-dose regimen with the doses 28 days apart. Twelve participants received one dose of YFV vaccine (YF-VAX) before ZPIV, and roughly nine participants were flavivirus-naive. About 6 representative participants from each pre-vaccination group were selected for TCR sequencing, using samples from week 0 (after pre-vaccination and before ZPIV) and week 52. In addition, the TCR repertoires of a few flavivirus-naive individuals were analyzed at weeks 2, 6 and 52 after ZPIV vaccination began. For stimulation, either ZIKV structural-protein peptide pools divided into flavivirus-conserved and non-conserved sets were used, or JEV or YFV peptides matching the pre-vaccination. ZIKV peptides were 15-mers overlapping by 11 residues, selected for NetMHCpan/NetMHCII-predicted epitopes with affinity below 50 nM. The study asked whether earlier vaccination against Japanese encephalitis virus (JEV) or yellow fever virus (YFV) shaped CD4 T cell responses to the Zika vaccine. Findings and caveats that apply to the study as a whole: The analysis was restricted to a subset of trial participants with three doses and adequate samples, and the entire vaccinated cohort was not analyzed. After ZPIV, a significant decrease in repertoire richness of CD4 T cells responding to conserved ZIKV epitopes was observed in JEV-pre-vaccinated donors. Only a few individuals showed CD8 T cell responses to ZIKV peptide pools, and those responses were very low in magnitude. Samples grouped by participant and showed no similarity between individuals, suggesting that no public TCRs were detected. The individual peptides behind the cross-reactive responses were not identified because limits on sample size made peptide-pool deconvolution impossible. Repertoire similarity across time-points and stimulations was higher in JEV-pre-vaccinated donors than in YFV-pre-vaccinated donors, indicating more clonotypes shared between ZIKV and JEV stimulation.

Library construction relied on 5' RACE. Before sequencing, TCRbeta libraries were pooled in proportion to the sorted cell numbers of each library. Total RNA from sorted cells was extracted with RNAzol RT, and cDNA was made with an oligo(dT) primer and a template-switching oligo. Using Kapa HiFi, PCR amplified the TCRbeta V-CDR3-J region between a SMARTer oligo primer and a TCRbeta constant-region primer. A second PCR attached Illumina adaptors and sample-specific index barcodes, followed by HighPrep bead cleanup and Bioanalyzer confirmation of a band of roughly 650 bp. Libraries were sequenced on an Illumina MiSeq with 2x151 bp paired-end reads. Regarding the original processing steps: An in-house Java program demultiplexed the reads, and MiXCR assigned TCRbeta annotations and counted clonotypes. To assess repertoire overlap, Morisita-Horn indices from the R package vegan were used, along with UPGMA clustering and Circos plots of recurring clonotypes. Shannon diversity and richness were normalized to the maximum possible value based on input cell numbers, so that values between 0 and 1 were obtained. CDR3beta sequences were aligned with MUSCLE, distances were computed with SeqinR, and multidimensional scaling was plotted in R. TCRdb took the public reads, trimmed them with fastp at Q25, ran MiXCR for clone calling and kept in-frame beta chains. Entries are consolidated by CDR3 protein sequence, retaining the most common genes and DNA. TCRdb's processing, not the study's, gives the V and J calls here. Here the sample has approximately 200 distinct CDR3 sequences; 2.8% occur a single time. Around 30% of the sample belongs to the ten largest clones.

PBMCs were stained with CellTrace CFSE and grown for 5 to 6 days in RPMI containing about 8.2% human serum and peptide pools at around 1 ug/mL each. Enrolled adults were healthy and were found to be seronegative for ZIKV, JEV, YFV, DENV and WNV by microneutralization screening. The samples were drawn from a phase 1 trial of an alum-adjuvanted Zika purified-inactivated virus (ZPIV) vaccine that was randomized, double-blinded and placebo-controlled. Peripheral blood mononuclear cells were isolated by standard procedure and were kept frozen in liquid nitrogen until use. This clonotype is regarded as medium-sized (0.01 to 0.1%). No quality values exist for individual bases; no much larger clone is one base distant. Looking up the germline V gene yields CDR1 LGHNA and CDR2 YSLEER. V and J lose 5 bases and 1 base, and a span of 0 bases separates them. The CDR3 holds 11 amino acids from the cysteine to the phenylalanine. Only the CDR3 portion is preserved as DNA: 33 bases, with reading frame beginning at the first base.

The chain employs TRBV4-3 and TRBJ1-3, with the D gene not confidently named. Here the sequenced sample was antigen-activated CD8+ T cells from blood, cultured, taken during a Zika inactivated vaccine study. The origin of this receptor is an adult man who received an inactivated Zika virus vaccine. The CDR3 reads CASSSGNTIYF. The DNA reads TGCGCCAGCAGCTCTGGAAACACCATATATTTT.